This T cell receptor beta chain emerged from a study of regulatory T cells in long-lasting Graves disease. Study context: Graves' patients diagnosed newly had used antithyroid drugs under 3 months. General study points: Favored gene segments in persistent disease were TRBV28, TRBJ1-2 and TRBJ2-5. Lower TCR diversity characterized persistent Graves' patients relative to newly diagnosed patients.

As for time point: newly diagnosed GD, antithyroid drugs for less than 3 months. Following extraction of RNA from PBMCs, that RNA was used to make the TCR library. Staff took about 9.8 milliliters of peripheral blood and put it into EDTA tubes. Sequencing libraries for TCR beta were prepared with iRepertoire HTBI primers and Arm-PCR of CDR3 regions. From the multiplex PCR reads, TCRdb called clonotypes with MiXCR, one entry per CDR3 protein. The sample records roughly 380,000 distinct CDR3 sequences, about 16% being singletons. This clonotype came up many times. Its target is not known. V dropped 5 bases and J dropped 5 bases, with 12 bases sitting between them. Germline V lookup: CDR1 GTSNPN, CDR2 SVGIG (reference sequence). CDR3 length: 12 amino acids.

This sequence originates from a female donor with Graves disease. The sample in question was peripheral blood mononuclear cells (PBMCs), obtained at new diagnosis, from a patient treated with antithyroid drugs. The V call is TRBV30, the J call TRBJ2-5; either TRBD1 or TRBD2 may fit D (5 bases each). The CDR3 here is CAWARGAETQYF. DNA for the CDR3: TGTGCCTGGGCGAGGGGAGCTGAGACCCAGTACTTC.